This T cell receptor (beta chain) was identified in a study of control samples from healthy donors and cancer patients. The germline V gene encodes CDR1 SGHVS and CDR2 FNYEAQ. The CDR3 loop spans 15 amino acids. With 4 bases removed from V and 6 bases from J, the gap between germline ends came to 18 bases. The table came from immunoSEQ multiplex PCR; TCRdb's copy has only in-frame clones and leaves some out. The table shows around 120,000 clones, with roughly nine tenths occurring only once. The specimen was blood. The clonotype was recovered from a woman under 30 in good health. The chain recombines TRBV7-6 with TRBJ1-1; possibly TRBD1 for D (5 bases). In DNA form, the CDR3 reads TGTGCCAGCAGCTCCAGGTCAGATCAGGGAGCTGAAGCTTTCTTT. This sequence encodes CASSSRSDQGAEAFF. Combining the CDR3 with reference TRBV7-6 and TRBJ1-1 gives the whole variable domain GAGVSQSPRYKVTKRGQDVALRCDPISGHVSLYWYRQALGQGPEFLTYFNYEAQQDKSGLPNDRFSAERPEGSISTLTIQRTEQRDSAMYRCASSSRSDQGAEAFFGQGTRLTVV.